Listed here are 15 T cell receptor beta chains from one sample, sequenced in a study of blood T cell repertoires in COVID-19. Libraries were prepared by immunoSEQ multiplex PCR; TCRdb keeps only in-frame clonotypes and omits some of them. This sample has about 60,000 clones; almost 85% occur once, and the top ten carry around 17%. Material for sequencing was peripheral blood. The receptors come from a human donor in a cohort sampled during active COVID-19.

CDR3: CASSVVSGGAPNEQFF. The CDR3, as DNA: TGTGCCAGCAGCGTAGTCAGCGGGGGGGCTCCCAATGAGCAGTTCTTC. V usage is TRBV9 and J usage is TRBJ2-1; 10 bases are a match to TRBD2. CDR1 is SGDLS and CDR2 is YYNGEE in the germline V gene. The CDR3 consists of 16 residues. V shed 0 bases, J shed 6 bases, and the junction held 6 bases outside the gene matches. Together with reference TRBV9 and TRBJ2-1, the CDR3 gives the full variable domain: DSGVTQTPKHLITATGQRVTLRCSPRSGDLSVYWYQQSLDQGLQFLIQYYNGEERAKGNILERFSAQQFPDLHSELNLSSLELGDSALYFCASSVVSGGAPNEQFFGPGTRLTVL.

The chain employs TRBV7-2 and TRBJ2-7; 8 bases align to TRBD2. CDR1 and CDR2 (germline): SGHTA, FQGNSA. CDR3 length equals 16 residues. Trimming removed 2 bases from V and 5 bases from J; junction bases left unmatched: 11. In nucleotides, the CDR3 is TGTGCCAGCAGCTTACTCTCCGGGAGGGGAATAGACGAGCAGTACTTC. Protein sequence: CASSLLSGRGIDEQYF.

This clone was seen only a few times. The CDR3 protein is CASSRHAGYNSPLHF. DNA of the CDR3: TGCGCCAGCAGTCGCCACGCAGGGTACAATTCACCCCTCCACTTT. This sequence joins TRBV23-1 and TRBJ1-6; possible D gene TRBD1, 5 bases. TRBV23-1 is treated as an ORF (open reading frame) with a function not yet certain. V was pared by 4 bases and J by 7 bases, with 14 bases between. The CDR3 is 15 residues long.

The CDR3, as DNA: TGCAGCGTTGTAAGAGGGGAGGGGAACACTGAAGCTTTCTTT. Translation: CSVVRGEGNTEAFF. The chain combines TRBV29-1 with TRBJ1-1, with D possibly matching TRBD1 (5 bases). Germline assignment: CDR1 SQVTM and CDR2 ANQGSEA. With 4 bases removed from V and 1 base from J, the gap between germline ends came to 13 bases. The CDR3 contains 14 residues.

A few counts support this clone. The chain uses TRBV24-1 and TRBJ2-3; a weak D match, TRBD1 (6 bases). The CDR3 consists of 20 residues. Between the trimmed V and J ends, which lost 2 bases and 1 base, there was a span of 24 bases. CDR1 and CDR2 (germline): KGHDR, SFDVKD. CDR3 nucleotides: TGTGCCACCAGTGATTCTAGCACAGGGCAGGTTTATCGGGGCACAGATACGCAGTATTTT. Protein: CATSDSSTGQVYRGTDTQYF.

The chain carries TRBV2 and TRBJ2-5; 8 bases fit TRBD2. The CDR3 extends over 15 amino acids. Germline V CDR1 and CDR2: SNHLY, FYNNEI. Germline trimming cut 5 bases from V and 2 bases from J; bases unmatched to any gene: 7. The CDR3 here is CASSTGGISQETQYF. Here the CDR3 DNA reads TGTGCCAGCAGTACGGGGGGGATCTCGCAAGAGACCCAGTACTTC.

The chain combines TRBV10-3 with TRBJ2-1; D gene uncertain. Trimming pared 6 bases from V and 0 bases from J, leaving 12 bases between. CDR3 size: 15 residues. CDR1 and CDR2 (germline): ENHRY, SYGVKD. In DNA, the CDR3 is TGTGCCATCAGAAGCGCTAGTGGCTCCTACAATGAGCAGTTCTTC. It codes for CAIRSASGSYNEQFF.

The chain combines TRBV4-3 with TRBJ2-2; 9 bases fit TRBD1. CDR1 and CDR2 from the germline V gene are LGHNA and YSLEER. The CDR3 covers 15 residues. V lost 2 bases to trimming and J lost 7 bases; unmatched junction nucleotides: 5. CDR3: CASSQQDRGDGELFF. CDR3 DNA sequence: TGCGCCAGCAGCCAACAGGACAGGGGAGACGGGGAGCTGTTTTTT.

The chain joins TRBV29-1 to TRBJ2-5; tentatively, D is TRBD2 (6 bases). Germline values: CDR1 SQVTM, CDR2 ANQGSEA. The CDR3 has 14 amino acids. V lost 4 bases and J 1 base, leaving 13 bases between the germline ends. CDR3 DNA sequence: TGCAGCGTTGTGAGGGGTAGCGGCCAAGAGACCCAGTACTTC. Translation gives CSVVRGSGQETQYF.

Worth noting for this clone: Distinct nucleotide sequences in the sample also encode this CDR3. This chain joins TRBV19 and TRBJ2-1, with TRBD2 as a possible D gene (7 bases). CDR1 and CDR2 (germline): LNHDA, SQIVND (reference sequence). Trimming pared 1 base from V and 2 bases from J, leaving 9 bases between. This CDR3 region has 15 residues. The CDR3 reads CASSIAGGPYNEQFF. The CDR3 DNA is TGTGCCAGTAGTATAGCGGGGGGCCCCTACAATGAGCAGTTCTTC. The full variable domain, its missing parts supplied by reference TRBV19 and TRBJ2-1, is DGGITQSPKYLFRKEGQNVTLSCEQNLNHDAMYWYRQDPGQGLRLIYYSQIVNDFQKGDIAEGYSVSREKKESFPLTVTSAQKNPTAFYLCASSIAGGPYNEQFFGPGTRLTVL.

The V gene is TRBV7-8, the J gene TRBJ1-6, with D possibly being TRBD1 (6 bases). Trimming took off 5 bases at V and 5 bases at J, with 13 bases between the two ends. Germline V CDR1 and CDR2: SGHVS, FQNEAQ. The CDR3 is 15 amino acids. CDR3 loop: CASSMWTVDNSPLHF. The DNA of the CDR3 is TGTGCCAGCAGCATGTGGACAGTAGATAATTCACCCCTCCACTTT.

This clone was observed a handful of times. This chain links TRBV4-2 with TRBJ1-1; a possible D gene is TRBD1 (6 bases). The CDR3 is made up of 15 amino acids. V was clipped by 1 base and J by 5 bases, with 14 bases between them. From germline, CDR1 is LGHNA and CDR2 YNFKEQ. CDR3 nucleotides: TGTGCCAGCAGCCAAGCTTCGCAGGGGCGGACTGAAGCTTTCTTT. This gives the protein CASSQASQGRTEAFF.

V and J are TRBV5-1 and TRBJ1-2, with 8 bases matching TRBD1. This CDR3 region has 15 residues. The germline gives CDR1 SGHRS, CDR2 YFSETQ. V shed 2 bases, J shed 3 bases, and the junction held 6 bases outside the gene matches. The CDR3 loop is CASSFTGGGDYGYTF. DNA of the CDR3: TGCGCCAGCAGCTTCACAGGGGGAGGTGACTATGGCTACACCTTC.

The V call is TRBV7-2, the J call TRBJ2-5; TRBD2 matches at 11 bases. This CDR3 is 15 amino acids long. Per germline, CDR1 SGHTA and CDR2 FQGNSA. The V and J ends lost 1 base and 5 bases, in that order; junction bases with no gene match: 3. CDR3 in amino acids: CASSLVAGGGETQYF. The CDR3 nucleotides are TGTGCCAGCAGCTTAGTAGCGGGGGGGGGCGAGACCCAGTACTTC.

The V call is TRBV18, the J call TRBJ1-4; TRBD1 is a possible D gene (5 bases). The germline V and J ends were trimmed by 5 bases and 8 bases, with 12 bases remaining between them. This CDR3 has 13 residues. Germline-derived CDR1 and CDR2 are KGHSH and LQKENI. The CDR3 loop is CASSGTEGEKLFF. As DNA, the CDR3 is TGTGCCAGCTCAGGGACGGAGGGCGAAAAACTGTTTTTT.